The 15 T cell receptor beta chains listed next were all sequenced from one sample in a study of regulatory and conventional T cells in RAG deficiency. Profiling relied on immunoSEQ multiplex PCR, and the TCRdb table lists in-frame clones only, not all of them. The profile shows about 34,000 clones, about 76% of them singletons. Genomic DNA came from blood conventional CD4+ T cells gated CD25-low CD127-high. These data were also filed under a second study, of regulatory T cells. That source adds: Amplification used 52 TRBV primers and 13 TRBJ primers.

The source material was CD4+ effector T cells sorted from blood. The source of these receptors is a human donor in good health.

This clone was counted only a few times. As DNA, the CDR3 is TGTGCCAGCAGTGTGGGGGATAATCAGCCCCAGCATTTT. Amino acids: CASSVGDNQPQHF. The chain has TRBV25-1 and TRBJ1-5; D possibly corresponds to TRBD1 (5 bases). The CDR3 spans 13 residues. V was pared by 4 bases and J by 4 bases, with 8 bases between. From germline, CDR1 is MGHDK and CDR2 SYGVNS.

The table lists this clone with a few counts. This chain joins TRBV2 and TRBJ1-5; unclear D gene. The CDR3 length is 12 residues. Germline CDR1 is SNHLY and CDR2 is FYNNEI. Deletions cut 6 bases from V and 5 bases from J, with 8 bases between. The CDR3 coding sequence is TGTGCCAGCAGCCAAGCTGATCAGCCCCAGCATTTT. Translated: CASSQADQPQHF.

The chain employs TRBV28 and TRBJ1-2, with D perhaps TRBD1 (6 bases). Germline lookup yields CDR1 MDHEN and CDR2 SYDVKM. Trimming took off 7 bases at V and 8 bases at J, with 17 bases between the two ends. The CDR3 has 13 amino acids. CDR3 coding DNA: TGTGCCAGCATTGGAGGGGGGAGGGGCGGCTACACCTTC. It translates to CASIGGGRGGYTF.

This clone has a single count. This chain uses TRBV7-9 with TRBJ2-7; perhaps TRBD2 as D (6 bases). The CDR3 is 15 amino acids. Trimming shortened V by 2 bases and J by 0 bases, and 11 bases separated the two germline ends. In germline, CDR1 is SEHNR, CDR2 FQNEAQ (reference sequence). CDR3 amino acids: CASSLIGDFSYEQYF. CDR3 bases: TGTGCCAGCAGCTTAATTGGGGACTTCTCCTACGAGCAGTACTTC.

V gene TRBV5-1 combines with J gene TRBJ2-5, with 14 bases fitting TRBD2. The CDR3 consists of 17 residues. The V gene's germline CDR1 is SGHRS and CDR2 YFSETQ. V was pared by 3 bases and J by 4 bases, with 8 bases of the junction left unmatched. The CDR3 nucleotides are TGCGCCAGCAGCTCGGGACTAGCGGGGGCCCGAGGAGAGACCCAGTACTTC. It is translated as CASSSGLAGARGETQYF.

This chain uses TRBV18 with TRBJ1-1; 8 bases are a match to TRBD1. V shed 5 bases, J shed 13 bases, and the junction held 9 bases outside the gene matches. Germline V CDR1 and CDR2: KGHSH, LQKENI. There are 12 residues in the CDR3. The CDR3, as DNA: TGTGCCAGCTCATCGGAAACAGGGGGAGGTTTCTTT. Protein sequence: CASSSETGGGFF.

The rearrangement links TRBV7-2 to TRBJ2-1; D gene uncertain. Trimming left V 7 bases short and J 0 bases short, with 7 bases between. Germline V gene data show CDR1 as SGHTA and CDR2 as FQGNSA. This CDR3 spans 13 amino acids. The CDR3 DNA reads TGTGCCAGCATAGGGATCTCCTACAATGAGCAGTTCTTC. The encoded protein is CASIGISYNEQFF.

The chain combines TRBV6-4 with TRBJ2-2; the match to TRBD2 covers 8 bases. CDR3 length: 14 amino acids. The junction had 0 bases not matched to a gene; V was cut back by 2 bases and J by 4 bases. The germline CDR1 and CDR2 sequences are MRHNA and SNTAGT. The CDR3 DNA sequence: TGTGCCAGCAGTGACGGGACTAGCACCGGGGAGCTGTTTTTT. Translating gives CASSDGTSTGELFF.

The rearrangement joins TRBV6-5 to TRBJ1-2, with D tentatively TRBD1 (6 bases). The V end lost 6 bases, the J end lost 4 bases, and 9 bases lay between the germline ends. Germline values: CDR1 MNHEY, CDR2 SVGAGI. The CDR3 is 12 amino acids. CDR3 amino acids: CASSPGAYGYTF. The CDR3 DNA follows: TGTGCCAGCAGCCCAGGGGCCTATGGCTACACCTTC.

This clone was picked up a small number of times. This chain uses TRBV13 with TRBJ1-2; D remains unclear. Per germline, CDR1 PRHDT and CDR2 FYEKMQ (reference sequence). V gave up 4 bases and J gave up 7 bases, with 10 bases separating them. CDR3 size: 12 residues. Written as DNA, the CDR3 is TGTGCCAGCAGCTGGAGGAAAAGTGGCTACACCTTC. Translation: CASSWRKSGYTF.

The rearrangement joins TRBV2 to TRBJ2-7; D gene uncertain. The CDR3 sequence is 13 residues long. The ends were cut back, 7 bases at V and 3 bases at J, with 13 bases in the middle. The germline V gene has CDR1 SNHLY and CDR2 FYNNEI. CDR3 sequence: CASTKGPNYEQYF. In nucleotides, the CDR3 is TGTGCCAGCACCAAGGGCCCAAACTACGAGCAGTACTTC. Supplemented by reference TRBV2 and TRBJ2-7, the full variable domain reads EPEVTQTPSHQVTQMGQEVILRCVPISNHLYFYWYRQILGQKVEFLVSFYNNEISEKSEIFDDQFSVERPDGSNFTLKIRSTKLEDSAMYFCASTKGPNYEQYFGPGTRLTVT.

The chain links TRBV7-9 to TRBJ2-1, with 8 bases identical to TRBD1. The length of the CDR3 is 13 residues. Germline V lookup: CDR1 SEHNR, CDR2 FQNEAQ (reference sequence). Unmatched junction bases numbered 9, after V lost 7 bases and J lost 10 bases. The CDR3, as DNA: TGTGCCAGCACCAAAGGGGGACAGGCAGAGCAGTTCTTC. Its protein product is CASTKGGQAEQFF.

V gene TRBV29-1 combines with J gene TRBJ2-7; D is ambiguous. The CDR3 extends over 12 amino acids. Germline CDR1 is SQVTM and CDR2 is ANQGSEA. Trimming took 6 bases from V and 0 from J, leaving 9 bases between them. CDR3 protein: CSVQSRSYEQYF. CDR3 DNA sequence: TGCAGCGTACAGAGCCGCTCCTACGAGCAGTACTTC.

This sequence joins TRBV7-9 and TRBJ2-5; the match to TRBD1 covers 7 bases. Germline V gene lookup returns CDR1 SEHNR and CDR2 FQNEAQ (reference sequence). The CDR3 spans 17 residues. Trimming cost V 2 bases and J 1 base; bases outside gene matches: 10. CDR3 region: CASSLTGARVTQETQYF. The CDR3 coding sequence is TGTGCCAGCAGCTTAACAGGGGCCAGGGTTACCCAAGAGACCCAGTACTTC.

A few counts support this clone. The chain has TRBV6-6 and TRBJ2-7, with 11 bases fitting TRBD2. The CDR3 runs 14 residues. V trimming: 6 bases; J trimming: 3 bases; junction bases outside the gene matches: 4. Germline-derived CDR1 and CDR2 are MNHNY and SVGAGI (reference sequence). Here the CDR3 reads CASRRLAGHYEQYF. The CDR3 region has the DNA TGTGCCAGCAGGAGACTAGCGGGGCACTACGAGCAGTACTTC.